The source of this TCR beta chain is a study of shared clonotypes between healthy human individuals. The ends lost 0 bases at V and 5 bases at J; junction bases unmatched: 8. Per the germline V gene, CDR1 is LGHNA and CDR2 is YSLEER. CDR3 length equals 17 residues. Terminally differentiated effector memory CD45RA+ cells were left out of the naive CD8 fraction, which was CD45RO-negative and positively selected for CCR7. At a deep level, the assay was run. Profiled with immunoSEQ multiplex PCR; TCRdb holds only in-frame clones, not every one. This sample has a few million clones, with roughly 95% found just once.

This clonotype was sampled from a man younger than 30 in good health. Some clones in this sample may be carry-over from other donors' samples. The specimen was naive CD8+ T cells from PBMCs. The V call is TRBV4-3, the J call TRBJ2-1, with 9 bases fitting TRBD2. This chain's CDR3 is CASSQDRLAGVNNEQFF. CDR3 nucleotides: TGCGCCAGCAGCCAAGATCGTTTAGCGGGAGTGAACAATGAGCAGTTCTTC.